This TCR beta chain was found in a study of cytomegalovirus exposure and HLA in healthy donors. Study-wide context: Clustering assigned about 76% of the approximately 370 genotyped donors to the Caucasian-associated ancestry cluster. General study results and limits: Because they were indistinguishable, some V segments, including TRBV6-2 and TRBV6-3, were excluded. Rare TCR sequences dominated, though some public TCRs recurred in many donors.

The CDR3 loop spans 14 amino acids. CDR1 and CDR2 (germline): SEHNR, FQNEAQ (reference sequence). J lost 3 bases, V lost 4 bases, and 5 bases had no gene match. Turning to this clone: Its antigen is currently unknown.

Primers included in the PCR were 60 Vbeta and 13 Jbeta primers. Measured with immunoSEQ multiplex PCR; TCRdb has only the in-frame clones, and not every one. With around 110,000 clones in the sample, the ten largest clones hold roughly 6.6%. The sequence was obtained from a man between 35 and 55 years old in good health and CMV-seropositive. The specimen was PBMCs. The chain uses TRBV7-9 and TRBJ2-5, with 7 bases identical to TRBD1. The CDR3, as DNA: TGTGCCAGCAGCTCGGGACAGAGGGAAGAGACCCAGTACTTC. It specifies CASSSGQREETQYF. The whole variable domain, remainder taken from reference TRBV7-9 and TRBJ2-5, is DTGVSQNPRHKITKRGQNVTFRCDPISEHNRLYWYRQTLGQGPEFLTYFQNEAQLEKSRLLSDRFSAERPKGSFSTLEIQRTEQGDSAMYLCASSSGQREETQYFGPGTRLLVL.